These 31 T cell receptor beta chains were all obtained from the same sample, sequenced in a study of blood T cell repertoires in COVID-19 (dated by TCRdb to the early 2020s). Library preparation was by the immunoSEQ multiplex PCR assay. Imported from immuneACCESS, the table was reduced by TCRdb to in-frame sequences with V and J called. These copies leave out some clones; in studies compared against another copy, an unresolved V gene accounts for under half, and the cause of the remainder is not known. The sample records 200,000 to 300,000 clones, around 89% of which are singletons. Together, the top ten hold roughly 3.7% of the sample. The sample comprised PBMCs or T cells enriched from blood (not recorded which). These receptors were taken from a woman aged 25 to 39 who had recovered from COVID-19.

The V call is TRBV7-9, the J call TRBJ2-4, with 7 bases fitting TRBD2. CDR3 length: 15 residues. Germline V CDR1 and CDR2: SEHNR, FQNEAQ (reference sequence). V lost 5 bases and J lost 1; bases outside the gene matches: 5. The CDR3 sequence is CASSKRGGAKNIQYF. CDR3 sequence (DNA): TGTGCCAGCAGCAAAAGGGGAGGGGCCAAAAACATTCAGTACTTC.

This CDR3 is CASSLTDLNSPLHF. DNA of the CDR3: TGTGCCAGCAGCTTGACAGACTTAAATTCACCCCTCCACTTT. V gene TRBV7-8 combines with J gene TRBJ1-6; TRBD1 might be the D (5 bases). This CDR3 has 14 residues. Trimming stripped 3 bases from V and 7 bases from J, with 10 bases between. Per the germline V gene, CDR1 is SGHVS and CDR2 is FQNEAQ. Complete variable domain (other parts from reference TRBV7-8 and TRBJ1-6): GAGVSQSPRYKVAKRGQDVALRCDPISGHVSLFWYQQALGQGPEFLTYFQNEAQLDKSGLPSDRFFAERPEGSVSTLKIQRTQQEDSAVYLCASSLTDLNSPLHFGNGTRLTVT.

About this clone itself: The same CDR3 can be traced to other DNA sequences in this sample. V gene TRBV9 combines with J gene TRBJ2-3, with 14 bases aligning to TRBD2. The germline gives CDR1 SGDLS, CDR2 YYNGEE. The CDR3 consists of 16 residues. Trimming cost V 2 bases and J 3 bases; bases outside gene matches: 2. CDR3 in DNA: TGTGCCAGCAGCGTGGGACTAGCGGGAGTTACAGATACGCAGTATTTT. Translating gives CASSVGLAGVTDTQYF.

The chain joins TRBV28 to TRBJ2-2; a possible D gene is TRBD2 (6 bases). Trimming took 1 base from V and 8 from J, leaving 8 bases between them. This CDR3 is built from 13 residues. Germline V gene sequence: CDR1 MDHEN, CDR2 SYDVKM. This chain's CDR3 is CASSLLGGGELFF. CDR3 coding DNA: TGTGCCAGCAGTTTATTGGGGGGAGGGGAGCTGTTTTTT. Together with reference TRBV28 and TRBJ2-2, the CDR3 gives the full variable domain: DVKVTQSSRYLVKRTGEKVFLECVQDMDHENMFWYRQDPGLGLRLIYFSYDVKMKEKGDIPEGYSVSREKKERFSLILESASTNQTSMYLCASSLLGGGELFFGEGSRLTVL.

V gene TRBV15 combines with J gene TRBJ2-7; 13 nucleotides match TRBD2. CDR1 is LNHNV and CDR2 is YYDKDF in the germline V gene (reference sequence). The CDR3 has 15 residues. The J segment lost 12 bases and the V segment lost 0 bases, leaving 8 bases of the junction unmatched. CDR3 protein: CATSRDRTSGSPGYF. DNA of the CDR3: TGTGCCACCAGCAGAGACCGGACTAGCGGGAGTCCGGGGTACTTC. Full variable domain (missing parts from reference TRBV15 and TRBJ2-7): DAMVIQNPRYQVTQFGKPVTLSCSQTLNHNVMYWYQQKSSQAPKLLFHYYDKDFNNEADTPDNFQSRRPNTSFCFLDIRSPGLGDTAMYLCATSRDRTSGSPGYFGPGTRLTVT.

The V and J genes are TRBV7-9 and TRBJ2-7; D may be TRBD2 (6 bases). V shed 1 base and J shed 5 bases, with 9 bases lying between them. CDR1 and CDR2 (germline): SEHNR, FQNEAQ (reference sequence). The CDR3 has 13 amino acids. Written as DNA, the CDR3 is TGTGCCAGCAGCTTAGATGGAGGGCACGAGCAGTACTTC. Translated: CASSLDGGHEQYF. Full variable domain (missing parts from reference TRBV7-9 and TRBJ2-7): DTGVSQNPRHKITKRGQNVTFRCDPISEHNRLYWYRQTLGQGPEFLTYFQNEAQLEKSRLLSDRFSAERPKGSFSTLEIQRTEQGDSAMYLCASSLDGGHEQYFGPGTRLTVT.

V and J are TRBV27 and TRBJ2-1; 7 bases line up with TRBD2. V lost 5 bases to trimming and J lost 3 bases; unmatched junction nucleotides: 10. Per the germline V gene, CDR1 is MNHEY and CDR2 is SMNVEV (reference sequence). The CDR3 length is 16 residues. The CDR3 region is CASSPWGGGLYNEQFF. The CDR3 region has the DNA TGTGCCAGCAGTCCCTGGGGGGGAGGGCTCTACAATGAGCAGTTCTTC.

This sequence joins TRBV7-8 and TRBJ2-1, with 8 bases that match TRBD2. The CDR3 runs 17 residues. The ends lost 0 bases at V and 0 bases at J; junction bases unmatched: 4. The V gene's germline CDR1 is SGHVS and CDR2 FQNEAQ. The CDR3 spells CASSLAELADSYNEQFF. The DNA for the CDR3 is TGTGCCAGCAGCTTAGCTGAACTAGCGGACTCCTACAATGAGCAGTTCTTC.

The genes are TRBV19 and TRBJ1-3, with 9 bases identical to TRBD1. The trim removed 5 bases at V and 1 base at J, leaving 12 bases unmatched. Germline CDR1 reads LNHDA; CDR2 reads SQIVND (reference sequence). The CDR3 runs to 18 residues. The CDR3 nucleotides are TGTGCCAGTAGTGCCACAGGGGGCCCTATCCGATCTGGAAACACCATATATTTT. This codes for CASSATGGPIRSGNTIYF. The full variable domain, with the rest looked up from reference TRBV19 and TRBJ1-3, is DGGITQSPKYLFRKEGQNVTLSCEQNLNHDAMYWYRQDPGQGLRLIYYSQIVNDFQKGDIAEGYSVSREKKESFPLTVTSAQKNPTAFYLCASSATGGPIRSGNTIYFGEGSWLTVV.

The V and J genes are TRBV7-2 and TRBJ2-7, with TRBD1 matching over 11 bases. J was trimmed by 7 bases and V by 2 bases; bases with no gene match: 7. This CDR3 contains 15 residues. Germline CDR1 reads SGHTA; CDR2 reads FQGNSA. The CDR3 bases are TGTGCCAGCAGCTTACCGGGACAGGGGGTTAGGGAGCAGTACTTC. This sequence encodes CASSLPGQGVREQYF.

In this sample, this clone turned up once. This chain uses TRBV13 with TRBJ1-1; no reliable D call. The CDR3 totals 17 residues. Looked up from germline, CDR1 is PRHDT and CDR2 is FYEKMQ (reference sequence). The germline V and J ends were trimmed by 5 bases and 0 bases, with 19 bases remaining between them. CDR3 DNA: TGTGCCAGCAGCGCGATGCGTCTGGAGGTCATGAACACTGAAGCTTTCTTT. Translating gives CASSAMRLEVMNTEAFF.

The rearrangement links TRBV27 to TRBJ1-2; TRBD1 matches at 10 bases. Germline lookup yields CDR1 MNHEY and CDR2 SMNVEV (reference sequence). This CDR3 region has 17 residues. With V trimmed by 1 base and J by 4 bases, 9 bases remained unmatched. Written as DNA, the CDR3 is TGTGCCAGCAGTTTATTGGCTTCGGGACAGGGGTCCTATGGCTACACCTTC. Amino acids: CASSLLASGQGSYGYTF.

The gene calls are TRBV4-3 and TRBJ2-1; the match to TRBD2 covers 7 bases. Germline-derived CDR1 and CDR2 are LGHNA and YSLEER. With V trimmed by 0 bases and J by 8 bases, 13 bases remained unmatched. There are 17 residues in the CDR3. In DNA, the CDR3 is TGCGCCAGCAGCCAAGATAGGAGACTAGCTACGAGGGATGAGCAGTTCTTC. Amino acid sequence: CASSQDRRLATRDEQFF.

This rearrangement joins TRBV27 to TRBJ2-7; 8 bases agree with TRBD1. With 3 bases clipped from V and 2 bases from J, the junction kept 6 bases outside the gene matches. The length of the CDR3 is 15 residues. CDR1 is MNHEY, CDR2 SMNVEV, per germline (reference sequence). The CDR3 coding sequence is TGTGCCAGCAGTTTCGGACAGGGTCAGACCTACGAGCAGTACTTC. Protein: CASSFGQGQTYEQYF.

The chain joins TRBV2 to TRBJ2-3; D gene ambiguous. Per germline, CDR1 SNHLY and CDR2 FYNNEI. There are 13 residues in the CDR3. The V end lost 7 bases, the J end lost 9 bases, and 17 bases lay between the germline ends. As DNA, the CDR3 is TGTGCCAGCACCCTAGGTATTCGCGAAACGCAGTATTTT. Translating it yields CASTLGIRETQYF.

The CDR3 DNA is TGTGCCAGCAGTGAAGCCGCGGGAGGGCTCTACGAGCAGTACTTC. Its protein product is CASSEAAGGLYEQYF. The chain is built from TRBV6-1 and TRBJ2-7; 9 bases fit TRBD2. The CDR3 is made up of 15 amino acids. Germline V CDR1 and CDR2: MNHNS, SASEGT. J lost 3 bases, V lost 0 bases, and 3 bases had no gene match.

The chain employs TRBV4-3 and TRBJ2-2, with D perhaps TRBD2 (7 bases). The V end lost 5 bases, the J end lost 2 bases, and 15 bases lay between the germline ends. CDR3 length equals 16 residues. Germline V gives CDR1 LGHNA, CDR2 YSLEER. In DNA, the CDR3 is TGCGCCAGCAGCTTCGAAGGGGGGGGTAACACCGGGGAGCTGTTTTTT. Translated, it gives CASSFEGGGNTGELFF.

V gene TRBV28 combines with J gene TRBJ1-1, with 9 bases that match TRBD1. Per the germline V gene, CDR1 is MDHEN and CDR2 is SYDVKM. The V gene end was trimmed by 1 base and the J gene end by 5 bases; junction bases not matched to a gene: 8. The CDR3 runs 16 residues. The CDR3 DNA follows: TGTGCCAGCAGTTTATACAGGGGGCAATCTGGGACTGAAGCTTTCTTT. Protein product: CASSLYRGQSGTEAFF.

This clone was detected only a few times. The chain carries TRBV7-3 and TRBJ2-3; tentatively, D is TRBD1 (5 bases). Trimming removed 5 bases at V and 1 base at J, with 13 bases between. The CDR3 is 15 residues long. In germline, CDR1 is SGHTA, CDR2 FQGTGA. CDR3: CASSPHQGGTDTQYF. The CDR3 DNA follows: TGTGCCAGCAGCCCCCACCAGGGTGGCACAGATACGCAGTATTTT.

This chain uses TRBV6-5 with TRBJ2-7; D is possibly TRBD2 (6 bases). This CDR3 is built from 13 residues. CDR1 and CDR2 from the germline V gene are MNHEY and SVGAGI. Trimming removed 6 bases at V and 3 bases at J, with 12 bases between. DNA for the CDR3: TGTGCCAGCAGACCCCTCGGGAGCTACGAGCAGTACTTC. Translating gives CASRPLGSYEQYF.

The chain employs TRBV12-3 or TRBV12-4 and TRBJ2-1; D is undetermined. The CDR3 runs to 12 residues. Trimming removed 2 bases from V and 6 bases from J, with 5 bases in between. The CDR3 loop reads CASSLYGNEQFF. CDR3 bases: TGTGCCAGCAGTTTATACGGCAATGAGCAGTTCTTC.

The table lists this clone with a few counts. V is TRBV4-3 and J is TRBJ2-1; D is perhaps TRBD2 (5 bases). The germline CDR1 and CDR2 sequences are LGHNA and YSLEER. The CDR3 loop spans 15 amino acids. The V and J ends lost 5 bases and 2 bases respectively, with 13 bases between them. This CDR3 is CASSAGQDAYNEQFF. CDR3 sequence (DNA): TGCGCCAGCAGCGCGGGCCAGGACGCCTACAATGAGCAGTTCTTC.

With respect to this clone: At one end, the junction sequence differs from germline, possibly due to a read error. The chain couples TRBV7-7 to TRBJ2-1; 10 bases are shared with TRBD2. The length of the CDR3 is 16 residues. Germline V gives CDR1 SSHAT, CDR2 FNYEAQ (reference sequence). CDR3 loop: CASSQFGTSEVNEQFF. DNA of the CDR3: TGTGCTAGCAGCCAATTTGGGACTAGCGAGGTCAATGAGCAGTTCTTC.

The rearrangement links TRBV7-5 to TRBJ1-5; TRBD1 is taken as the D call from the table, unchecked against the DNA. TRBV7-5 is a recognized pseudogene. The length of the CDR3 is 16 residues. CDR3 residues: CARSFRDTDSNQPQHF. The CDR3 DNA sequence: TGTGCCAGAAGCTTCCGGGACACCGATAGCAATCAGCCCCAGCATTTT.

V usage is TRBV2 and J usage is TRBJ2-1; 10 nucleotides agree with TRBD2. The trim removed 2 bases at V and 12 bases at J, leaving 13 bases unmatched. The length of the CDR3 is 16 residues. CDR1 SNHLY and CDR2 FYNNEI come from the germline V gene. The CDR3 sequence is CASSEMSLAGEERQFF. CDR3 bases: TGTGCCAGCAGTGAAATGTCGCTAGCGGGAGAGGAGAGGCAGTTCTTC.

The chain joins TRBV27 to TRBJ1-5; D is ambiguous. Germline CDR1 reads MNHEY; CDR2 reads SMNVEV (reference sequence). Trimming left V 2 bases short and J 5 bases short, with 7 bases between. The CDR3 has 13 residues. The CDR3 region is CASSLARYQPQHF. The CDR3 coding sequence is TGTGCCAGCAGTTTAGCGCGGTATCAGCCCCAGCATTTT.

The genes are TRBV10-3 and TRBJ2-5; 10 bases align to TRBD1. From germline, CDR1 is ENHRY and CDR2 SYGVKD. J was trimmed by 1 base and V by 0 bases; bases with no gene match: 8. This CDR3 has 18 amino acids. The CDR3: CAISESRFDRGLQETQYF. The CDR3 DNA reads TGTGCCATCAGTGAGTCCAGATTTGACAGGGGGCTCCAAGAGACCCAGTACTTC.

The chain carries TRBV30 and TRBJ1-1; D is perhaps TRBD1 (6 bases). This CDR3 is built from 13 residues. V was pared by 2 bases and J by 3 bases, with 10 bases between. Germline CDR1 is GTSNPN and CDR2 is SVGIG (reference sequence). CDR3 amino acids: CAWSNHRDTEAFF. The DNA of the CDR3 is TGTGCCTGGAGTAATCACAGGGACACTGAAGCTTTCTTT.

The chain combines TRBV7-3 with TRBJ2-3; a weak D match, TRBD2 (5 bases). The CDR3 has 14 residues. V lost 5 bases and J 2 bases, leaving 11 bases between the germline ends. Germline V gene sequence: CDR1 SGHTA, CDR2 FQGTGA. CDR3 sequence: CASSPGSLTDTQYF. The CDR3 DNA is TGTGCCAGCAGCCCGGGGTCCCTCACAGATACGCAGTATTTT.

The chain joins TRBV7-3 to TRBJ2-2; 8 nucleotides match TRBD2. Germline CDR1 and CDR2: SGHTA and FQGTGA. CDR3 length: 18 amino acids. V lost 2 bases to trimming and J lost 6 bases; unmatched junction nucleotides: 14. The DNA for the CDR3 is TGTGCCAGCAGCTTACAAGGACTAGCCGATAACAAGCCCGGGGAGCTGTTTTTT. It codes for CASSLQGLADNKPGELFF.

The chain uses TRBV5-4 and TRBJ2-2, with 13 bases fitting TRBD2. V gave up 4 bases and J gave up 6 bases; unmatched junction bases: 6. Per the germline V gene, CDR1 is SGHNT and CDR2 is YYREEE (reference sequence). This CDR3 comprises 16 residues. In nucleotides, the CDR3 is TGTGCCAGCAGCCGGACTAGCGGGAGTCCCCCCGGGGAGCTGTTTTTT. As protein: CASSRTSGSPPGELFF.